Included here is one TCR beta chain sequence, with context. The antigen remains undetermined. From germline, CDR1 is SGDLS and CDR2 YYNGEE. The CDR3 length is 21 residues. V gave up 2 bases and J gave up 0 bases; unmatched junction bases: 17. The data derive from a study of blood T cells in healthy people across ages. Study-wide results and limits: The long-lived group displayed more naive CD4+ cells, plus higher diversity, than the aged donors did.

A second roughly 6 to 11 cycle PCR used barcoded and J-beta primers. MiXCR was run by TCRdb on the 5' RACE reads, yielding one entry per CDR3 protein. The sample yields over 1,300,000 distinct CDR3 sequences, approximately 59% seen once. This receptor was obtained from a man younger than 35 in good health. Sequencing used blood. The chain couples TRBV9 to TRBJ2-1, with 10 bases matching TRBD1. CDR3 nucleotides: TGTGCCAGCAGCGTCGTACCCGGGACAGGGGTCTACCTTCACTCCTACAATGAGCAGTTCTTC. As protein: CASSVVPGTGVYLHSYNEQFF.